This entry is about one TCR beta chain. This clone's antigen is unknown. No clone much larger than this one lies a single base away; base qualities are absent. This record belongs to a study of blood T cell repertoires in COVID-19 (dated by TCRdb to the early 2020s). For the wider study: Samples from collaborators originated in the United States, Italy and Spain and spanned both the acute and convalescent phases of COVID-19. Samples came from the ongoing ImmuneRACE study (first 160 participants) plus 1,254 subjects from 6 global collaborators. HLA class I and class II types, where available, came from metadata supplied by the sample provider rather than from assay-based typing. The dataset comprised deeply sampled blood TCRbeta repertoires from subjects exposed to, actively infected with, or recovered from COVID-19. The repertoires were released in a freely available public database intended as a resource for research on the immune response to SARS-CoV-2. The sample metadata nearly always contained a de-identified subject ID, COVID-19 status, age in years and sex. The material from the prospective study consisted of cDNA or gDNA derived from T cells, B-cell-depleted T cells, or PBMCs.

The CDR3 covers 14 residues, taking in both the cysteine and the phenylalanine. Only the CDR3 portion is preserved as DNA: 42 bases, with reading frame beginning at the first base. V is pared back by 3 bases and J by 0 bases, with 6 bases lying between the germline termini. CDR1 and CDR2, looked up from the germline V gene, are LGHNA and YSLEER. TCRbeta CDR3 regions were amplified from genomic DNA using the immunoSEQ Assay, a bias-controlled multiplex PCR. The published analysis was carried out like this. The number of nucleated cells in each sample was estimated by amplification of reference gene primers within the assay. To quantify the absolute abundance of each unique TCRbeta CDR3 rearrangement, sequence reads were collapsed and filtered. Productive Simpson clonality was computed per sample as the square root of Simpson's diversity index over productive rearrangements. TCRdb provides this immuneACCESS table in a form limited to in-frame rearrangements. Some clones are lacking; in checked studies, under half of them reflect an unresolved V gene, and why the rest are absent is not known. That table is the source of V, J and clone size, and D and trimming were worked out from the DNA. Recorded for this sample are around 67,000 clones; approximately 86% of them occurred a single time. Less than 2% of the sample is in the top ten clones.

What the research found in general, with its limitations: The quantity of clinical and demographic metadata differed by source and by participant and was supplied without curation.

The collaborating institutions used their own protocols to collect whole blood in K2EDTA tubes. Collaborator samples were shipped for TCRbeta analysis as frozen whole blood, isolated PBMCs, or DNA extracted from either sample type. The chain is assembled from TRBV4-3 and TRBJ1-3, with the identity of the D gene unclear. This TCR was sampled from a woman aged 80 or over with active or convalescent COVID-19. Specimen: peripheral blood. CDR3 region: CASSQTSSGNTIYF. The DNA is TGCGCCAGCAGCCAGACAAGCTCTGGAAACACCATATATTTT.